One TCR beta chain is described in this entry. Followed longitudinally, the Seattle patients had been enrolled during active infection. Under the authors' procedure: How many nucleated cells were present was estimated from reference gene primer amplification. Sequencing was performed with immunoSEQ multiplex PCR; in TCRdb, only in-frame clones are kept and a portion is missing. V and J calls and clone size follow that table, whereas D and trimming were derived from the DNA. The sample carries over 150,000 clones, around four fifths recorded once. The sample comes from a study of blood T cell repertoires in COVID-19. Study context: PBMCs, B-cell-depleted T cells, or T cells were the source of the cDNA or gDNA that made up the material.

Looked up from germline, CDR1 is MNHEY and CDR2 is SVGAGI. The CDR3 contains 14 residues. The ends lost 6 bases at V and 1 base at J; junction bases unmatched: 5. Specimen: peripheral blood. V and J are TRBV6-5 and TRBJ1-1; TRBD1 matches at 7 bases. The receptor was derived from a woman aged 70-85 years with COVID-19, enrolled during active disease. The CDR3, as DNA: TGTGCCAGCAGCAGACAGGGCGAGAACACTGAAGCTTTCTTT. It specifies CASSRQGENTEAFF.